This entry concerns a single TCR beta chain. The antigen is not known. This entry belongs to a study of OX40 agonist ivuxolimab in advanced cancers. Study as a whole: Ivuxolimab, an antibody acting as an agonist of OX40 (CD134), was used to treat patients.

Regarding the study as a whole: By week 6 at 0.1 to 3.0 mg/kg, blood CD4+ and CD8+ T cells had expanded clonally.

Exclusion applied to patients with autoimmune disease history or systemic immunosuppression. This table comes from immunoSEQ multiplex PCR, and its TCRdb copy is limited to in-frame clones, with some not included. The sample shows tens of thousands of clones, approximately 80% of them seen only once. V was trimmed by 3 bases and J by 10 bases, leaving 16 bases between them. The CDR3 consists of 14 residues. Per the germline V gene, CDR1 is KGHSH and CDR2 is LQKENI. The TCR originated in an adult with an advanced solid tumor such as melanoma, head and neck, liver or kidney cancer. Specimen: CD4+ or CD8+ T cells sorted from blood, collected in a trial of the OX40 agonist ivuxolimab. The chain links TRBV18 to TRBJ1-5, with no clear D. CDR3 nucleotides: TGTGCCAGCTCACCTGGACCGGCGGGGAGCCCCCAGCATTTT. It translates to CASSPGPAGSPQHF. Looking up the rest from reference TRBV18 and TRBJ1-5 gives the full variable domain: NAGVMQNPRHLVRRRGQEARLRCSPMKGHSHVYWYRQLPEEGLKFMVYLQKENIIDESGMPKERFSAEFPKEGPSILRIQQVVRGDSAAYFCASSPGPAGSPQHFGDGTRLSIL.